Sequencing of this T cell receptor (beta chain) was carried out in a study of breast tumors, draining lymph nodes, adjacent tissues. MiXCR, run by TCRdb on the multiplex PCR reads, gives a single entry per CDR3 protein. The sample records 190,000 or so distinct CDR3 sequences, 25% to 40% being singletons. Points from the study as a whole: Tumor TCR diversity was below lymph nodes but above nontumor tissue. The lymph node origin of tumor T cells was framed as consistent with a hypothesis, not demonstrated.

Samples came from axillary lymph nodes draining the breast cancer. In its sample, this clonotype was seen many times. The antigen remains unidentified. Per germline, CDR1 SQVTM and CDR2 ANQGSEA. V lost 7 bases to trimming and J lost 9 bases, with 10 bases between them. The CDR3 sequence is 10 residues long. This TCR came from a female donor with breast cancer. Some clones in this sample may be carry-over from other donors' samples. Sequenced input: axillary lymph node tissue. The J gene is TRBJ2-1, the V gene TRBV29-1, with D maybe TRBD2 (5 bases). The CDR3 protein is CSGLEGEQFF. Written as DNA, the CDR3 is TGCAGCGGGTTAGAGGGTGAGCAGTTCTTC.